This T cell receptor beta chain was identified in a study of identifying expanded T cells in peripheral blood. The method was immunoSEQ multiplex PCR; TCRdb's version includes in-frame clones alone and lacks a portion of them. Of about 78,000 clones detected, 84% appear once; the ten largest clones hold more than 15%. This CDR3 has 15 residues. Germline V gives CDR1 SGHTA, CDR2 FQGNSA. The trim removed 2 bases at V and 0 bases at J, leaving 2 bases unmatched. The rearrangement uses TRBV7-2 and TRBJ2-3, with 7 bases fitting TRBD2. This clonotype was obtained from a person aged 18 to 69 in good health. Sequencing was performed on blood. The CDR3 sequence: CASSLNSGSTDTQYF. In nucleotides, the CDR3 is TGTGCCAGCAGCTTAAATAGCGGGAGCACAGATACGCAGTATTTT. The full variable domain, in which reference TRBV7-2 and TRBJ2-3 provide the parts outside the CDR3, is GAGVSQSPSNKVTEKGKDVELRCDPISGHTALYWYRQSLGQGLEFLIYFQGNSAPDKSGLPSDRFSAERTGGSVSTLTIQRTQQEDSAVYLCASSLNSGSTDTQYFGPGTRLTVL.